This entry lists 8 T cell receptor beta chains sequenced from one sample in a study of blood T cell repertoires in COVID-19. Produced via immunoSEQ multiplex PCR; TCRdb's table is partial and in-frame only. The repertoire has roughly 500,000 clones, roughly 87% of them found once; the top ten carry roughly 0.84%. The sequenced material came from peripheral blood. These receptors were collected from a man aged 18 to 30 with COVID-19, enrolled during active disease.

V is TRBV7-9 and J is TRBJ2-7; 10 bases agree with TRBD1. Trimming took 2 bases from V and 5 from J; bases not matched to a gene: 6. The CDR3 runs 15 residues. Germline CDR1 is SEHNR and CDR2 is FQNEAQ (reference sequence). The CDR3 protein is CASSLMGTGDHEQYF. The CDR3 DNA follows: TGTGCCAGCAGCTTAATGGGGACAGGGGACCACGAGCAGTACTTC.

V is TRBV5-6 and J is TRBJ2-7, with TRBD2 matching over 10 bases. In germline, CDR1 is SGHDT, CDR2 YYEEEE. CDR3 length: 16 residues. J lost 0 bases, V lost 4 bases, and 7 bases had no gene match. As DNA, the CDR3 is TGTGCCAGCAGCCTTCGTAGCGGGGGGCCCTCCTACGAGCAGTACTTC. Protein product: CASSLRSGGPSYEQYF.

The genes are TRBV6-1 and TRBJ2-3; 8 positions match TRBD1. The CDR3 runs to 14 residues. V trimming: 3 bases; J trimming: 1 base; junction bases outside the gene matches: 0. CDR1 and CDR2 from the germline V gene are MNHNS and SASEGT. CDR3 DNA sequence: TGTGCCAGCAGTGAGGACAGGGGCACAGATACGCAGTATTTT. This encodes CASSEDRGTDTQYF.

The chain combines TRBV10-3 with TRBJ2-7, with a weak D call TRBD1 (5 bases). The CDR3 runs to 15 residues. Germline CDR1 is ENHRY and CDR2 is SYGVKD. Trimming left V 2 bases short and J 0 bases short, with 11 bases between. The CDR3 loop is CAISEGSGPSYEQYF. The DNA of the CDR3 is TGTGCCATCAGTGAGGGGTCAGGGCCCTCCTACGAGCAGTACTTC.

This chain connects TRBV5-1 to TRBJ2-2; TRBD2 aligns across 7 bases. Germline lookup yields CDR1 SGHRS and CDR2 YFSETQ. Trimming took 4 bases from V and 6 from J; bases not matched to a gene: 12. This CDR3 spans 16 amino acids. The CDR3 region has the DNA TGCGCCAGCAGCCTGACTGTGAGCGGGAAGGCCGGGGAGCTGTTTTTT. This codes for CASSLTVSGKAGELFF. The whole variable domain, remainder taken from reference TRBV5-1 and TRBJ2-2, is KAGVTQTPRYLIKTRGQQVTLSCSPISGHRSVSWYQQTPGQGLQFLFEYFSETQRNKGNFPGRFSGRQFSNSRSEMNVSTLELGDSALYLCASSLTVSGKAGELFFGEGSRLTVL.

V is TRBV11-2 and J is TRBJ2-1; D might be TRBD2 (5 bases). Germline V lookup: CDR1 SGHAT, CDR2 FQNNGV. Deletions cut 5 bases from V and 6 bases from J, with 14 bases between. The CDR3 sequence is 14 residues long. The CDR3 nucleotides read TGTGCCAGCAGCGTACGCCCCGGGATCAATGAGCAGTTCTTC. It encodes CASSVRPGINEQFF.

This rearrangement joins TRBV6-5 to TRBJ2-3, with a weak D call TRBD2 (6 bases). Germline lookup yields CDR1 MNHEY and CDR2 SVGAGI. CDR3 length equals 14 residues. Trimming stripped 6 bases from V and 1 base from J, with 11 bases between. CDR3 protein: CASRAEGGTDTQYF. The CDR3 nucleotides read TGTGCCAGCAGGGCGGAGGGAGGCACAGATACGCAGTATTTT.

The V gene is TRBV24-1, the J gene TRBJ2-1, with D perhaps matching TRBD2 (6 bases). Germline CDR1 reads KGHDR; CDR2 reads SFDVKD. V was shortened by 4 bases and J by 10 bases, with 19 bases between the two germline ends. The CDR3 extends over 15 amino acids. The CDR3, as DNA: TGTGCCACCAGTGACCCCGAGCGGGCGGGGCAAGAGCAGTTCTTC. Its translation is CATSDPERAGQEQFF.